The 12 T cell receptor beta chains below were found in one sample sequenced in a study of cytomegalovirus exposure and HLA in healthy donors. Profiled with immunoSEQ multiplex PCR; TCRdb holds only in-frame clones, not every one. The sample holds about 330,000 clones, roughly 88% seen once. The source material was PBMCs. These receptors were taken from a woman under 30 in good health and CMV-seronegative.

The chain uses TRBV7-8 and TRBJ2-1, with 8 nucleotides matching TRBD1. The CDR3 covers 15 residues. Unmatched junction bases numbered 4, after V lost 3 bases and J lost 3 bases. Germline V CDR1 and CDR2: SGHVS, FQNEAQ. The CDR3 here is CASSLAGGNYNEQFF. The CDR3 DNA follows: TGTGCCAGCAGCTTGGCAGGGGGCAACTACAATGAGCAGTTCTTC. The full variable domain, in which reference TRBV7-8 and TRBJ2-1 provide the parts outside the CDR3, is GAGVSQSPRYKVAKRGQDVALRCDPISGHVSLFWYQQALGQGPEFLTYFQNEAQLDKSGLPSDRFFAERPEGSVSTLKIQRTQQEDSAVYLCASSLAGGNYNEQFFGPGTRLTVL.

The V and J genes are TRBV29-1 and TRBJ2-1; 9 bases fit TRBD2. The V and J ends lost 0 bases and 10 bases, in that order; junction bases with no gene match: 7. In germline, CDR1 is SQVTM, CDR2 ANQGSEA. The CDR3 covers 14 residues. In DNA, the CDR3 is TGCAGCGTTGAAGATAGCCCGCGGGGGGGGGAGCAGTTCTTC. Its translation is CSVEDSPRGGEQFF.

The chain combines TRBV27 with TRBJ2-3; 7 positions match TRBD1. The CDR3 totals 16 residues. CDR1 and CDR2 from the germline V gene are MNHEY and SMNVEV (reference sequence). Trimming cost V 0 bases and J 6 bases; bases outside gene matches: 9. DNA of the CDR3: TGTGCCAGCAGTTTATCGAGGGGACAGTATTTTGATACGCAGTATTTT. Translation gives CASSLSRGQYFDTQYF.

Here the CDR3 reads CASSSDRGTPKAFF. The CDR3 DNA reads as TGTGCCAGCAGCTCGGACAGAGGGACACCAAAAGCTTTCTTT. The chain combines TRBV7-2 with TRBJ1-1; maybe TRBD1 (6 bases). The CDR3 is 14 residues long. Germline CDR1 is SGHTA and CDR2 is FQGNSA. Trimming cost V 4 bases and J 9 bases, with 18 bases left between them.

This chain links TRBV28 with TRBJ2-5, with 10 bases that match TRBD1. Germline CDR1 and CDR2: MDHEN and SYDVKM. There are 17 residues in the CDR3. V shed 6 bases and J 1 base; nucleotides not matched to a gene: 11. CDR3 sequence reads: CASRTPLTGGGQETQYF. The CDR3 nucleotides are TGTGCCAGCAGAACCCCTCTGACAGGGGGCGGCCAAGAGACCCAGTACTTC.

This clone was observed a single time. The sample carries other DNA sequences with the same CDR3. The chain is built from TRBV6-6 and TRBJ1-2; a weak D match, TRBD1 (6 bases). There are 13 residues in the CDR3. The germline V gene encodes CDR1 MNHNY and CDR2 SVGAGI (reference sequence). V lost 5 bases and J lost 2, with 9 bases in between. DNA of the CDR3: TGTGCCAGCAGTCCGGGACAAAACTATGGCTACACCTTC. It is translated as CASSPGQNYGYTF.

The chain joins TRBV5-6 to TRBJ2-7, with D possibly matching TRBD1 (5 bases). The CDR3 spans 15 residues. V lost 4 bases, J lost 2 bases, and 16 bases lay in between. CDR1 is SGHDT, CDR2 YYEEEE, per germline. The CDR3 nucleotides are TGTGCCAGCAGCGGGATGGGGCTACCAACCTACGAGCAGTACTTC. Its translation: CASSGMGLPTYEQYF. Together with reference TRBV5-6 and TRBJ2-7, the CDR3 gives the full variable domain: DAGVTQSPTHLIKTRGQQVTLRCSPKSGHDTVSWYQQALGQGPQFIFQYYEEEERQRGNFPDRFSGHQFPNYSSELNVNALLLGDSALYLCASSGMGLPTYEQYFGPGTRLTVT.

J is TRBJ2-7 and V is TRBV29-1, with 8 nucleotides matching TRBD2. J was trimmed by 0 bases and V by 6 bases; bases with no gene match: 7. Germline V gene data show CDR1 as SQVTM and CDR2 as ANQGSEA. The CDR3 runs to 14 residues. The CDR3 DNA reads as TGCAGCGTAGAGACTAGCGTCAGCTCCTACGAGCAGTACTTC. Translating gives CSVETSVSSYEQYF.

The gene calls are TRBV28 and TRBJ2-3; D is unclear. V lost 2 bases and J 3 bases, leaving 3 bases between the germline ends. The CDR3 is 12 amino acids. The germline CDR1 and CDR2 sequences are MDHEN and SYDVKM. The CDR3: CASSLETDTQYF. Written as DNA, the CDR3 is TGTGCCAGCAGTTTAGAGACAGATACGCAGTATTTT.

The chain links TRBV27 to TRBJ2-5, with D tentatively TRBD2 (6 bases). The CDR3 runs to 14 residues. V was shortened by 6 bases and J by 4 bases, with 15 bases between the two germline ends. Germline V lookup: CDR1 MNHEY, CDR2 SMNVEV (reference sequence). DNA of the CDR3: TGTGCCAGCAGACTGGAGGGATTCTTAGAGACCCAGTACTTC. This sequence encodes CASRLEGFLETQYF.

The chain uses TRBV6-5 and TRBJ2-2; D is unresolved. Trimming removed 5 bases at V and 7 bases at J, with 8 bases between. The CDR3 covers 12 residues. Germline V lookup: CDR1 MNHEY, CDR2 SVGAGI. CDR3 residues: CASSNRNGELFF. CDR3 DNA: TGTGCCAGCAGTAACAGAAACGGGGAGCTGTTTTTT.

This chain's CDR3 is CASSYNRFYGYTF. The CDR3 bases are TGTGCCAGCAGTTACAACAGGTTCTATGGCTACACCTTC. V and J are TRBV6-5 and TRBJ1-2; tentative D call: TRBD1 (5 bases). Looked up from germline, CDR1 is MNHEY and CDR2 is SVGAGI. Trimming left V 2 bases short and J 4 bases short, with 8 bases between. The length of the CDR3 is 13 residues.